The rows below give T cell receptor beta chains drawn from one sample of a study of blood T cells in healthy people across ages. One entry per CDR3 protein, called by TCRdb with MiXCR from the 5' RACE reads. The table has more than 450,000 distinct CDR3 sequences, 25% to 35% seen once. This sample also appeared in a second study, on T cells of mothers and their children.

The source material was blood. These receptors all come from a boy between 2 and 10 years old in good health. CDR3s include the opening cysteine and the closing phenylalanine or tryptophan. D genes are given only for firm matches. Clone size is shown for a subset of rows, as once, few, many or a class of expanded clone.

CDR3: CASTTGIGAEAFF
DNA: TGTGCCAGTACCACAGGGATAGGGGCTGAAGCTTTCTTT
J: TRBJ1-1
size: .
D: .
V: TRBV19

CDR3: CASSFGTGGEPYNSPLHF
DNA: TGCGCCAGCAGCTTCGGGACAGGGGGCGAACCATATAATTCACCCCTCCACTTT
J: TRBJ1-6
size: .
D: TRBD1
V: TRBV5-1

CDR3: CASSRFRDRFDTEAFF
DNA: TGTGCCAGCAGTCGTTTCAGAGACAGGTTTGACACTGAAGCTTTCTTT
J: TRBJ1-1
size: .
D: .
V: TRBV6-2/TRBV6-3

CDR3: CASRKRNSYNEQFF
DNA: TGTGCCAGCCGGAAGCGGAACTCCTACAATGAGCAGTTCTTC
J: TRBJ2-1
size: .
D: .
V: TRBV7-2

CDR3: CASSRLGGMAFF
DNA: TGTGCCAGCAGCCGATTAGGGGGGATGGCTTTCTTT
J: TRBJ1-1
size: .
D: .
V: TRBV11-3

CDR3: CASSKDLTAYSYNEQFF
DNA: TGTGCCAGCAGCAAAGATTTGACAGCCTACTCCTACAATGAGCAGTTCTTC
J: TRBJ2-1
size: .
D: .
V: TRBV21-1

CDR3: CASSFSTRNTEAFF
DNA: TGTGCCAGCAGTTTTTCGACAAGGAACACTGAAGCTTTCTTT
J: TRBJ1-1
size: .
D: .
V: TRBV27

CDR3: CASSSKQGYNSPLHF
DNA: TGTGCCAGCAGTTCAAAACAGGGGTATAATTCACCCCTCCACTTT
J: TRBJ1-6
size: few
D: TRBD1
V: TRBV28

CDR3: CATSRPQWTSVTGELFF
DNA: TGTGCCACCAGCAGACCCCAGTGGACTAGTGTCACCGGGGAGCTGTTTTTT
J: TRBJ2-2
size: .
D: TRBD2
V: TRBV15

CDR3: CSVEDHTGGEQFF
DNA: TGCAGCGTTGAAGATCATACAGGGGGCGAGCAGTTCTTC
J: TRBJ2-1
size: .
D: TRBD1
V: TRBV29-1

CDR3: CASSLGLARTYEQYF
DNA: TGTGCCAGCAGTCTGGGACTAGCGAGGACTTACGAGCAGTACTTC
J: TRBJ2-7
size: .
D: TRBD2
V: TRBV7-2

CDR3: CASRARGGSWELFF
DNA: TGTGCCAGCAGAGCCCGGGGTGGGAGTTGGGAGCTGTTTTTT
J: TRBJ2-2
size: few
D: .
V: TRBV27

CDR3: CASSTTSTNTDTQYF
DNA: TGCGCCAGCAGCACTACTAGTACAAACACAGATACGCAGTATTTT
J: TRBJ2-3
size: few
D: .
V: TRBV5-1

CDR3: CSARRGPALYNSPLHF
DNA: TGCAGTGCTAGAAGGGGGCCAGCCCTCTATAATTCACCCCTCCACTTT
J: TRBJ1-6
size: once
D: TRBD1
V: TRBV20-1

CDR3: CASSLAWDREEETQYF
DNA: TGCGCCAGCAGCTTAGCCTGGGACAGGGAGGAAGAGACCCAGTACTTC
J: TRBJ2-5
size: .
D: TRBD1
V: TRBV5-1

CDR3: CASSSVTGAYQPQHF
DNA: TGTGCCAGCAGCTCGGTGACAGGGGCTTATCAGCCCCAGCATTTT
J: TRBJ1-5
size: .
D: TRBD1
V: TRBV5-8

CDR3: CASSWSGYEAFF
DNA: TGTGCCAGCAGTTGGTCAGGGTATGAAGCTTTCTTT
J: TRBJ1-1
size: .
D: .
V: TRBV6-5

CDR3: CASSLPQGRETEAFF
DNA: TGTGCCAGCAGCTTACCCCAGGGGAGGGAAACTGAAGCTTTCTTT
J: TRBJ1-1
size: few
D: .
V: TRBV7-6

CDR3: CASKGDLSSGANVLTF
DNA: TGCGCCAGCAAGGGGGACCTGAGCTCTGGGGCCAACGTCCTGACTTTC
J: TRBJ2-6
size: few
D: .
V: TRBV5-1

CDR3: CASSLGLAGGKQETQYF
DNA: TGCGCCAGCAGCTTGGGGCTAGCGGGAGGCAAACAAGAGACCCAGTACTTC
J: TRBJ2-5
size: few
D: TRBD2
V: TRBV5-1

CDR3: CAWGPGTSGSDTQYF
DNA: TGTGCCTGGGGACCCGGGACTAGCGGTTCAGATACGCAGTATTTT
J: TRBJ2-3
size: few
D: TRBD2
V: TRBV30

CDR3: CASSETSGGTNNEQFF
DNA: TGTGCCAGCAGCGAGACTAGCGGGGGGACCAACAATGAGCAGTTCTTC
J: TRBJ2-1
size: .
D: TRBD2
V: TRBV9

CDR3: CAAGRSYEQYF
DNA: TGTGCCGCGGGGAGGTCCTACGAGCAGTACTTC
J: TRBJ2-7
size: .
D: .
V: TRBV6-5

CDR3: CATSLGKNTEAFF
DNA: TGTGCCACCAGCCTCGGGAAGAACACTGAAGCTTTCTTT
J: TRBJ1-1
size: few
D: .
V: TRBV15

CDR3: CASSLGTWGEKLFF
DNA: TGTGCCAGCAGCTTGGGGACTTGGGGTGAAAAACTGTTTTTT
J: TRBJ1-4
size: few
D: .
V: TRBV5-5

CDR3: CASSLGGLAGSYEQYF
DNA: TGTGCCAGCAGCTTAGGAGGACTAGCGGGCTCCTACGAGCAGTACTTC
J: TRBJ2-7
size: few
D: TRBD2
V: TRBV13

CDR3: CASSLPRGSLNEQFF
DNA: TGTGCCAGCAGCTTGCCCAGGGGTTCACTCAATGAGCAGTTCTTC
J: TRBJ2-1
size: .
D: .
V: TRBV7-9

CDR3: CASSPRASGRRSYEQYF
DNA: TGTGCCAGCAGTCCACGTGCTAGCGGGAGGCGTAGCTACGAGCAGTACTTC
J: TRBJ2-7
size: few
D: TRBD2
V: TRBV6-2/TRBV6-3

CDR3: CASSEASGYTDTQYF
DNA: TGTGCCAGCAGTGAAGCTAGCGGTTACACAGATACGCAGTATTTT
J: TRBJ2-3
size: .
D: .
V: TRBV6-1

CDR3: CASSLAGGRTGELFF
DNA: TGTGCCAGCAGCTTAGCCGGCGGGAGAACCGGGGAGCTGTTTTTT
J: TRBJ2-2
size: .
D: TRBD2
V: TRBV7-9

CDR3: CASSFQTGYEQYF
DNA: TGTGCCAGCAGCTTTCAGACAGGCTACGAGCAGTACTTC
J: TRBJ2-7
size: few
D: .
V: TRBV7-8

CDR3: CASSIGRPSGYTF
DNA: TGTGCCAGCAGCATTGGCCGGCCCAGTGGCTACACCTTC
J: TRBJ1-2
size: .
D: .
V: TRBV12-3/TRBV12-4

CDR3: CASRLSGPGNIQYF
DNA: TGTGCCAGCAGGCTCTCCGGACCCGGGAACATTCAGTACTTC
J: TRBJ2-4
size: few
D: .
V: TRBV6-5

CDR3: CASSGGLVGTDPQYF
DNA: TGCGCCAGCAGCGGCGGACTAGTGGGCACAGATCCGCAGTATTTT
J: TRBJ2-3
size: few
D: TRBD2
V: TRBV5-1

CDR3: CATSRGERSGTGELFF
DNA: TGTGCCACCAGCAGAGGCGAGCGTTCCGGAACCGGGGAGCTGTTTTTT
J: TRBJ2-2
size: once
D: .
V: TRBV15

CDR3: CASGAIGYTF
DNA: TGTGCCAGCGGGGCCATCGGCTACACCTTC
J: TRBJ1-2
size: few
D: .
V: TRBV12-3/TRBV12-4

CDR3: CSAYGQGSYEQYF
DNA: TGCAGTGCGTATGGGCAGGGGTCCTACGAGCAGTACTTC
J: TRBJ2-7
size: few
D: .
V: TRBV20-1